The entry below describes one T cell receptor (beta chain). The antigen remains undetermined. The data were produced by immunoSEQ multiplex PCR, yet TCRdb's version contains in-frame clones alone and is incomplete. This sample has fewer than 30,000 clones, with roughly 78% found just once. These data originate in a study of T cell responses to AZD1222 COVID-19 vaccine. V gave up 11 bases and J gave up 0 bases, with 24 bases separating them. CDR1 SGHNT and CDR2 YENEEA come from the germline V gene. The CDR3 is 17 amino acids. Study results and caveats: Spike-specific TCRs gained breadth and depth after people received two AZD1222 doses. At study baseline, merely five or six AZD1222 recipients were seropositive. Dominant at 160-218 and 743-854, vaccine-associated CD4 TCRs also spanned spike. Repertoire sampling was restricted to post-peak T cell response timepoints.

This sequence was found in an adult in good health. This chain joins TRBV11-3 and TRBJ2-3, with D perhaps TRBD1 (6 bases). The starting material was peripheral blood, obtained on day 0 of AZD1222 vaccination. The CDR3 region is CASSHRGRGGSTDTQYF. The CDR3 DNA reads TGTGCCTCCTCACACCGGGGCAGGGGCGGTAGCACAGATACGCAGTATTTT.